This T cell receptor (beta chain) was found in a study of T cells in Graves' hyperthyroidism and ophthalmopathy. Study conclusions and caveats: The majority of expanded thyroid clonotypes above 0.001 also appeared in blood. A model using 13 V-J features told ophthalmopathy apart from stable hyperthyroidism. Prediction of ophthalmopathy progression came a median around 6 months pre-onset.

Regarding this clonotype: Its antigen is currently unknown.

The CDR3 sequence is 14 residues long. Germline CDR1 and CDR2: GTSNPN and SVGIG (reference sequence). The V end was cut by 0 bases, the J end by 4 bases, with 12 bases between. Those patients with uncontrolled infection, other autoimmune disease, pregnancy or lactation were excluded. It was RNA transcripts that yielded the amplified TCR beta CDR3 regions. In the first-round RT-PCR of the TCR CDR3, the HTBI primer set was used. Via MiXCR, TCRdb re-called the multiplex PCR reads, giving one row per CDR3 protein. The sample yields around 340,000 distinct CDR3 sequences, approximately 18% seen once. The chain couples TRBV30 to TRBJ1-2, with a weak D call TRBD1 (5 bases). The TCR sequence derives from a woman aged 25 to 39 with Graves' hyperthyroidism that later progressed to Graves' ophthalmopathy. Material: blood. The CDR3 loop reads CAWSVRRTLYGYTF. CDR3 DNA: TGTGCCTGGAGTGTACGGAGGACACTCTATGGCTACACCTTC.